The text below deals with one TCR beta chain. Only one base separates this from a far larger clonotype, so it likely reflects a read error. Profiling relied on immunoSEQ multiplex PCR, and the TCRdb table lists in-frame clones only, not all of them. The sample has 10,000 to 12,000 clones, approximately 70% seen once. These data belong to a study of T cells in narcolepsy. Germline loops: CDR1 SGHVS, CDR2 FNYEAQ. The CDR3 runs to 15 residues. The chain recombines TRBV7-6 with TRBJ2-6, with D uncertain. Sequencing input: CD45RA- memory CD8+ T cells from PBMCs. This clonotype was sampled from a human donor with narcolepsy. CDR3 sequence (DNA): TGTGTCAGCAGCTTAGATCTCTCTGGGGCCAACGTCCTGACTTTC. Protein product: CVSSLDLSGANVLTF. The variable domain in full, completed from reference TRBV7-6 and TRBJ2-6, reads GAGVSQSPRYKVTKRGQDVALRCDPISGHVSLYWYRQALGQGPEFLTYFNYEAQQDKSGLPNDRFSAERPEGSISTLTIQRTEQRDSAMYRCVSSLDLSGANVLTFGAGSRLTVL.